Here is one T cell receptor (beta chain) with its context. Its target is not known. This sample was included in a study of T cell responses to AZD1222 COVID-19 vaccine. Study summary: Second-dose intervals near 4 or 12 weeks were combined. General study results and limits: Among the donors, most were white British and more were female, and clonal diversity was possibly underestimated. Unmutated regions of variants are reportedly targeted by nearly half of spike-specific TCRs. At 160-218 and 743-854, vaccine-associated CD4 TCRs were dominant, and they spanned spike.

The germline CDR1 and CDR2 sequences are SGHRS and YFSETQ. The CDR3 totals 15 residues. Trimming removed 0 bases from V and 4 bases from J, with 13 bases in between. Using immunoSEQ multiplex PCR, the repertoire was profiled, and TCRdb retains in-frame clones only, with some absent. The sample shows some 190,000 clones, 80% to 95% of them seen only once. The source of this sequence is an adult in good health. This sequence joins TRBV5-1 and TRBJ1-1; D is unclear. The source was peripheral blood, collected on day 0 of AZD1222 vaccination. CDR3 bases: TGCGCCAGCAGCTTGGATAGACCATTGAGCACTGAAGCTTTCTTT. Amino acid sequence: CASSLDRPLSTEAFF.